Below, 23 T cell receptor beta chains from the same sample are listed, as sequenced in a study of identical twins. TCRdb itself ran the 5' RACE reads through MiXCR, one entry per CDR3 protein. Of about 530,000 distinct CDR3 sequences listed, roughly 15% were seen once; the top ten hold less than 0.5%. The data were also submitted as part of a second study, on yellow fever vaccine responses in identical twins.

The sample comprised CD4+ T cells sorted from blood. These receptors all stem from a woman younger than 35 in good health.

J is TRBJ2-3 and V is TRBV11-2; perhaps TRBD2 as D (6 bases). V dropped 6 bases and J dropped 0 bases, with 16 bases sitting between them. CDR1 SGHAT and CDR2 FQNNGV come from the germline V gene. This CDR3 comprises 16 residues. The CDR3: CASRYPGRGSTDTQYF. The CDR3 nucleotides are TGTGCCAGCAGATACCCAGGGCGGGGTAGCACAGATACGCAGTATTTT.

This clonotype was seen a few times. The chain combines TRBV10-3 with TRBJ2-7; 7 bases are a match to TRBD2. CDR3 length: 13 residues. The V segment lost 2 bases and the J segment 2 bases; nucleotides outside the gene matches: 0. Per germline, CDR1 ENHRY and CDR2 SYGVKD. CDR3 amino acids: CAISESGAYEQYV. Here the CDR3 DNA reads TGTGCCATCAGTGAGAGCGGGGCCTACGAGCAGTACGTC.

The chain combines TRBV11-1 with TRBJ2-7; the D is unclear. CDR1 and CDR2 from the germline V gene are SGHAT and FQDESV (reference sequence). This CDR3 spans 13 amino acids. The germline V and J ends were trimmed by 5 bases and 4 bases, with 12 bases remaining between them. In nucleotides, the CDR3 is TGTGCCAGCAGCCGTACGGACGGTTACGAGCAGTACTTC. Translation gives CASSRTDGYEQYF.

The chain combines TRBV11-2 with TRBJ1-1; a possible D gene is TRBD1 (5 bases). V lost 4 bases to trimming and J lost 0 bases, with 21 bases between them. Germline V gene data show CDR1 as SGHAT and CDR2 as FQNNGV. CDR3 length equals 18 residues. In DNA, the CDR3 is TGTGCCAGCAGCTCTCAGACAGCGCAGTGGGGGTTGAACACTGAAGCTTTCTTT. Amino acid sequence: CASSSQTAQWGLNTEAFF.

This clonotype was picked up many times. J is TRBJ1-6 and V is TRBV12-3 or TRBV12-4; 9 bases are a match to TRBD1. The CDR3 has 16 amino acids. Unmatched junction bases numbered 11, after V lost 7 bases and J lost 7 bases. CDR3 in amino acids: CASNFGTGRRNSPLHF. The CDR3 bases are TGTGCCAGCAACTTTGGGACAGGGCGGCGGAATTCACCCCTCCACTTT.

This clonotype was counted between two and nine times. The gene calls are TRBV15 and TRBJ1-5; 7 positions agree with TRBD1. Per the germline V gene, CDR1 is LNHNV and CDR2 is YYDKDF (reference sequence). The CDR3 covers 15 residues. J gave up 2 bases and V 5 bases, and 6 bases lay outside the gene matches. As DNA, the CDR3 is TGTGCCACCAGCGAGTACAGGGGTGGCAATCAGCCCCAGCATTTT. Translation gives CATSEYRGGNQPQHF.

This clonotype was counted at least ten times. This chain connects TRBV28 to TRBJ2-4, with TRBD2 identical over 12 bases. In germline, CDR1 is MDHEN, CDR2 SYDVKM. J gave up 8 bases and V 5 bases, and 7 bases lay outside the gene matches. The CDR3 has 15 residues. The CDR3 spells CASSPGLAGLYIQYF. The CDR3 DNA reads TGTGCCAGCAGTCCCGGACTAGCGGGATTGTACATTCAGTACTTC.

This clonotype was counted between two and nine times. The chain uses TRBV7-2 and TRBJ2-2; 8 bases match TRBD2. CDR3 length equals 18 residues. Losses at the gene ends were 3 bases for V and 0 bases for J; bases not matched to a gene: 9. CDR1 and CDR2 from the germline V gene are SGHTA and FQGNSA. CDR3 sequence reads: CASSFGLAGTSNTGELFF. For the CDR3, the DNA is TGTGCCAGCAGCTTTGGGCTAGCGGGTACTTCGAACACCGGGGAGCTGTTTTTT.

This clonotype was picked up many times. V gene TRBV12-3 or TRBV12-4 combines with J gene TRBJ2-1; D perhaps matches TRBD2 (6 bases). This CDR3 contains 14 residues. V was shortened by 6 bases and J by 5 bases, with 14 bases between the two germline ends. The CDR3 DNA sequence: TGTGCCAGCAGCTCGGGACTTCAACACAATGAGCAGTTCTTC. Translated: CASSSGLQHNEQFF.

This chain links TRBV12-3 or TRBV12-4 with TRBJ2-3, with 10 bases fitting TRBD2. With V trimmed by 2 bases and J by 7 bases, 6 bases remained unmatched. CDR3 length: 15 amino acids. The CDR3 region has the DNA TGTGCCAGCAGTTTATTTAGCGGGAGGAAAAATACGCAGTATTTT. Translation: CASSLFSGRKNTQYF.

This clonotype has just a few counts. The chain employs TRBV20-1 and TRBJ1-2; 10 positions agree with TRBD1. J was trimmed by 5 bases and V by 5 bases; bases with no gene match: 20. Per germline, CDR1 DFQATT and CDR2 SNEGSKA (reference sequence). CDR3 size: 18 residues. CDR3 bases: TGCAGTGCTTTCCATTCGTCTCCCGGGACAGGGGACTTTTATGGCTACACCTTC. It is translated as CSAFHSSPGTGDFYGYTF.

The gene calls are TRBV28 and TRBJ2-4, with TRBD2 matching 16 bases. V lost 8 bases to trimming and J lost 0 bases; unmatched junction nucleotides: 4. The CDR3 is made up of 17 amino acids. From germline, CDR1 is MDHEN and CDR2 SYDVKM. CDR3 sequence reads: CASDGTSGGVAKNIQYF. Written as DNA, the CDR3 is TGTGCCAGCGACGGGACTAGCGGGGGGGTAGCCAAAAACATTCAGTACTTC.

This clonotype has only a few counts. The genes are TRBV27 and TRBJ2-3, with D maybe TRBD2 (5 bases). CDR1 is MNHEY, CDR2 SMNVEV, per germline (reference sequence). V gave up 0 bases and J gave up 4 bases, with 14 bases separating them. There are 16 residues in the CDR3. CDR3 in amino acids: CASSLSRSAAADTQYF. The CDR3 DNA reads TGTGCCAGCAGTTTATCAAGGTCAGCGGCCGCAGATACGCAGTATTTT.

The genes are TRBV7-3 and TRBJ2-4, with 9 bases identical to TRBD2. Losses at the gene ends were 2 bases for V and 3 bases for J; bases not matched to a gene: 5. Germline values: CDR1 SGHTA, CDR2 FQGTGA. This CDR3 has 16 amino acids. The CDR3 nucleotides are TGTGCCAGCAGCTTACGCAGCGGGAGGAGCAAAAACATTCAGTACTTC. This codes for CASSLRSGRSKNIQYF.

This rearrangement joins TRBV29-1 to TRBJ2-2; weak D call: TRBD1 (6 bases). V dropped 4 bases and J dropped 0 bases, with 15 bases sitting between them. This CDR3 is 16 amino acids long. The germline gives CDR1 SQVTM, CDR2 ANQGSEA. CDR3 nucleotide sequence: TGCAGCGTTGCCAACCCGGGGACAACGAACACCGGGGAGCTGTTTTTT. Translation: CSVANPGTTNTGELFF.

This chain uses TRBV4-1 with TRBJ2-7; 8 bases align to TRBD2. Germline-derived CDR1 and CDR2 are MGHRA and YSYEKL. The CDR3 has 18 amino acids. The V segment lost 1 base and the J segment 1 base; nucleotides outside the gene matches: 12. The CDR3 here is CASSQVSRLAPDSYEQYF. CDR3 coding DNA: TGCGCCAGCAGCCAAGTCTCCCGACTAGCGCCCGATTCCTACGAGCAGTACTTC.

The chain has TRBV5-6 and TRBJ2-2; perhaps TRBD2 as D (5 bases). Germline CDR1 is SGHDT and CDR2 is YYEEEE. The CDR3 covers 15 residues. The ends were cut back, 8 bases at V and 4 bases at J, with 18 bases in the middle. CDR3 region: CASQPEGGGTGELFF. The CDR3 DNA follows: TGTGCCAGTCAGCCAGAGGGCGGCGGCACCGGGGAGCTGTTTTTT.

The gene calls are TRBV14 and TRBJ2-2; TRBD2 matches 8 bases. The CDR3 contains 15 residues. V was clipped by 5 bases and J by 4 bases; unmatched bases: 6. Per germline, CDR1 SGHDN and CDR2 FVKESK. CDR3 amino acids: CASSDRGGPTGELFF. CDR3 sequence (DNA): TGTGCCAGCAGCGACCGGGGGGGACCCACCGGGGAGCTGTTTTTT.

This clonotype was seen a few times. The DNA for the CDR3 is TGTGCCATCCGAGGAGCTAGCGGGATTTACGAGCAGTACTTC. Residues: CAIRGASGIYEQYF. The chain is built from TRBV10-3 and TRBJ2-7; 9 bases line up with TRBD2. Germline V gene data show CDR1 as ENHRY and CDR2 as SYGVKD. V gave up 8 bases and J gave up 4 bases; unmatched junction bases: 9. There are 14 residues in the CDR3.

This chain joins TRBV10-3 and TRBJ2-1, with 7 bases matching TRBD2. CDR1 is ENHRY, CDR2 SYGVKD, per germline. Germline trimming cut 6 bases from V and 0 bases from J; bases unmatched to any gene: 8. This CDR3 contains 16 residues. Here the CDR3 DNA reads TGTGCCATCAGCGGGACTACCGGTAGCTCCTACAATGAGCAGTTCTTC. Amino acids: CAISGTTGSSYNEQFF.

This clonotype was detected ten times or more. As DNA, the CDR3 is TGTGCCAGCAGCCAAAATACGGGAAGATACACAGATACGCAGTATTTT. It encodes CASSQNTGRYTDTQYF. The V call is TRBV3-1, the J call TRBJ2-3; possible D gene TRBD2, 5 bases. Looked up from germline, CDR1 is LGHDT and CDR2 is YNNKEL (reference sequence). The CDR3 consists of 16 residues. V lost 2 bases and J lost 2, with 14 bases in between.

The chain links TRBV28 to TRBJ2-1; 8 positions match TRBD2. CDR3 length equals 14 residues. V gave up 7 bases and J gave up 2 bases; unmatched junction bases: 4. CDR1 is MDHEN and CDR2 is SYDVKM in the germline V gene. The DNA for the CDR3 is TGTGCCAGCATATCGGGAGGGCCCTACAATGAGCAGTTCTTC. Protein product: CASISGGPYNEQFF.

The rearrangement links TRBV6-6 to TRBJ2-7; tentatively, D is TRBD2 (5 bases). The CDR3 extends over 13 amino acids. V was shortened by 5 bases and J by 6 bases, with 14 bases between the two germline ends. Germline V lookup: CDR1 MNHNY, CDR2 SVGAGI (reference sequence). CDR3 protein: CASSRVGGGEQYV. The CDR3 DNA reads as TGTGCCAGCAGTCGGGTCGGTGGAGGCGAGCAGTACGTC.